These 25 T cell receptor beta chains came from one sample sequenced in a study of naive and memory T cell subsets. Two oligonucleotides, mixed equimolar, formed the beta constant-region primer covering TRBC1 and TRBC2. TCRdb called the UMI-ligation and nested PCR reads again in MiXCR, with one record for every CDR3 protein. Found here are 100,000 or so distinct CDR3 sequences, about 6.5% of them singletons; the top ten hold roughly 1.6%. The sample taken for sequencing was central memory CD4+ T cells from blood. These TCRs come from a human donor in good health.

This clonotype was seen more than once but under ten times. The chain couples TRBV18 to TRBJ2-5; no clear D gene. The ends were cut back, 5 bases at V and 5 bases at J, with 6 bases in the middle. The CDR3 covers 11 residues. Germline CDR1 reads KGHSH; CDR2 reads LQKENI. The DNA of the CDR3 is TGTGCCAGCTCATCTATGGAGACCCAGTACTTC. Amino acids: CASSSMETQYF. Combining the CDR3 with reference TRBV18 and TRBJ2-5 gives the whole variable domain NAGVMQNPRHLVRRRGQEARLRCSPMKGHSHVYWYRQLPEEGLKFMVYLQKENIIDESGMPKERFSAEFPKEGPSILRIQQVVRGDSAAYFCASSSMETQYFGPGTRLLVL.

The V call is TRBV14, the J call TRBJ2-3; 7 positions agree with TRBD1. Looked up from germline, CDR1 is SGHDN and CDR2 is FVKESK. The CDR3 runs 16 residues. The junction had 5 bases not matched to a gene; V was cut back by 1 base and J by 1 base. The CDR3 sequence is CASSQGGTGGTDTQYF. CDR3 nucleotides: TGTGCCAGCAGCCAAGGAGGAACAGGGGGCACAGATACGCAGTATTTT. Drawing the rest from reference TRBV14 and TRBJ2-3, the complete variable domain is EAGVTQFPSHSVIEKGQTVTLRCDPISGHDNLYWYRRVMGKEIKFLLHFVKESKQDESGMPNNRFLAERTGGTYSTLKVQPAELEDSGVYFCASSQGGTGGTDTQYFGPGTRLTVL.

This clonotype occurred many times. The chain carries TRBV3-1 and TRBJ1-1; D ambiguous. The CDR3 covers 11 residues. Germline V gene data show CDR1 as LGHDT and CDR2 as YNNKEL (reference sequence). V was cut by 1 base and J by 12 bases, with 9 bases left in between. CDR3 in DNA: TGTGCCAGCAGCCAAGGACTGGGGTCTTTCTTT. It translates to CASSQGLGSFF.

A few counts support this clonotype. V is TRBV29-1 and J is TRBJ1-2; D may be TRBD1 (6 bases). The CDR3 consists of 12 residues. The germline V gene has CDR1 SQVTM and CDR2 ANQGSEA. Trimming cost V 7 bases and J 6 bases, with 15 bases left between them. The CDR3 sequence: CSASQTGDGYTF. CDR3 nucleotides: TGCAGCGCCTCCCAGACAGGCGATGGCTACACCTTC.

This clonotype came up many times. The V and J genes are TRBV19 and TRBJ2-1; 7 bases agree with TRBD2. CDR3 length: 16 amino acids. CDR1 is LNHDA, CDR2 SQIVND, per germline (reference sequence). V gave up 3 bases and J gave up 4 bases; unmatched junction bases: 9. CDR3 bases: TGTGCCAGTAGTATCCCACGGACTAGTCGATACAATGAGCAGTTCTTC. This codes for CASSIPRTSRYNEQFF.

In this sample, this clonotype turned up many times. This chain joins TRBV6-4 and TRBJ1-5; D not certain. With 4 bases removed from V and 0 bases from J, the gap between germline ends came to 7 bases. Germline values: CDR1 MRHNA, CDR2 SNTAGT. This CDR3 is 14 amino acids long. The CDR3 region is CASSAQHSNQPQHF. Written as DNA, the CDR3 is TGTGCCAGCAGTGCCCAACATAGCAATCAGCCCCAGCATTTT.

This clonotype occurred many times. The chain employs TRBV7-3 and TRBJ1-1, with a tentative D call TRBD1 (6 bases). The V and J ends lost 3 bases and 1 base respectively, with 12 bases between them. The CDR3 is 15 residues long. Looked up from germline, CDR1 is SGHTA and CDR2 is FQGTGA. CDR3 DNA: TGTGCCAGCAGCTTCCCGACAGGAACGAACACTGAAGCTTTCTTT. Its translation: CASSFPTGTNTEAFF.

This clonotype was observed a few times. The chain has TRBV20-1 and TRBJ2-3; D not certain. From germline, CDR1 is DFQATT and CDR2 SNEGSKA (reference sequence). The CDR3 totals 16 residues. The V end was cut by 3 bases, the J end by 0 bases, with 16 bases between. Here the CDR3 reads CSASSVTAASTDTQYF. The CDR3 nucleotides are TGCAGTGCTAGTTCCGTCACAGCCGCTAGCACAGATACGCAGTATTTT.

The CDR3 nucleotides are TGTGCCAGCTCACCACGCGGGACTAGCGGGGACTACAATGAGCAGTTCTTC. Amino acids: CASSPRGTSGDYNEQFF. This rearrangement joins TRBV18 to TRBJ2-1; 13 bases line up with TRBD2. J was trimmed by 3 bases and V by 1 base; bases with no gene match: 3. The CDR3 loop spans 17 amino acids. Germline V gene data show CDR1 as KGHSH and CDR2 as LQKENI.

This clonotype was counted a few times. This chain links TRBV30 with TRBJ2-7; D call uncertain. Germline values: CDR1 GTSNPN, CDR2 SVGIG (reference sequence). Trimming removed 3 bases at V and 5 bases at J, with 14 bases between. The CDR3 is 13 residues long. CDR3 sequence (DNA): TGTGCCTGGAGCCGGGTCCTTCTGAACGAGCAGTACTTC. Translating it yields CAWSRVLLNEQYF.

This clonotype has ten or more counts. The V and J genes are TRBV6-2 or TRBV6-3 and TRBJ1-1, with D uncertain. V lost 6 bases and J 0 bases, leaving 20 bases between the germline ends. This CDR3 contains 17 residues. Germline V lookup: CDR1 MNHEY, CDR2 SVGEGT. CDR3 nucleotides: TGTGCCAGCAGCCGCACCTGGAGACCGCCTTTGAACACTGAAGCTTTCTTT. Encoded protein: CASSRTWRPPLNTEAFF.

V usage is TRBV18 and J usage is TRBJ1-1; tentative D call: TRBD1 (5 bases). CDR3 size: 15 residues. Between the trimmed V and J ends, which lost 0 bases and 1 base, there was a span of 9 bases. Germline V lookup: CDR1 KGHSH, CDR2 LQKENI. The CDR3 region is CASSPPRGGNTEAFF. The CDR3 nucleotides read TGTGCCAGCTCACCACCGCGCGGGGGGAACACTGAAGCTTTCTTT.

There are many counts of this clonotype. The chain has TRBV12-3 or TRBV12-4 and TRBJ1-5, with D possibly being TRBD1 (6 bases). Trimming took 1 base from V and 2 from J, leaving 9 bases between them. The CDR3 is 15 amino acids. The CDR3 region has the DNA TGTGCCAGCAGTTTAGAGGCAGGGGGCAATCAGCCCCAGCATTTT. Translated: CASSLEAGGNQPQHF.

Remarks on this clonotype: Since a much larger clone is just one base distant, this may be a read error. The V gene is TRBV7-2, the J gene TRBJ2-7; TRBD1 might be the D (6 bases). Germline V gene sequence: CDR1 SGHTA, CDR2 FQGNSA. V lost 4 bases and J lost 2, with 12 bases in between. This CDR3 is built from 14 residues. DNA of the CDR3: TGTGCCAGCAGCTCCAGGGGTCACGCCTACGAGCAGTACTTC. Translated: CASSSRGHAYEQYF.

This clonotype showed up many times. The V and J genes are TRBV12-2 and TRBJ2-7; TRBD1 was called by the table and not checked on the DNA. TRBV12-2 is a documented pseudogene. The CDR3 sequence is 16 residues long. This CDR3 is CASRPPWSDFSYEQYF. The CDR3 nucleotides read TGTGCAAGTCGCCCCCCGTGGTCCGACTTTTCCTACGAGCAGTACTTC.

This clonotype was found many times. The chain links TRBV6-2 or TRBV6-3 to TRBJ1-1; possible D gene TRBD1, 6 bases. V was pared by 6 bases and J by 5 bases, with 13 bases between. Germline loops: CDR1 MNHEY, CDR2 SVGEGT. The CDR3 loop spans 13 amino acids. The CDR3 sequence is CASRQGGGTEAFF. DNA of the CDR3: TGTGCCAGCAGACAGGGAGGGGGAACTGAAGCTTTCTTT.

This clonotype was detected only a few times. V and J are TRBV12-3 or TRBV12-4 and TRBJ1-1; D ambiguous. The CDR3 contains 13 residues. With 1 base removed from V and 6 bases from J, the gap between germline ends came to 9 bases. The CDR3 DNA follows: TGTGCCAGCAGTTTAGGGGCAAAATCTGAAGCTTTCTTT. This gives the protein CASSLGAKSEAFF.

CDR3 DNA sequence: TGTGCCACCAGTGATTTGGGAGGTCTACTACCTGGAAACACCATATATTTT. It encodes CATSDLGGLLPGNTIYF. The chain joins TRBV24-1 to TRBJ1-3; D remains unclear. V shed 0 bases and J shed 2 bases, with 13 bases lying between them. The CDR3 runs to 17 residues. Germline V gives CDR1 KGHDR, CDR2 SFDVKD.

A few counts support this clonotype. The J gene is TRBJ2-1, the V gene TRBV11-2; tentative D call: TRBD2 (5 bases). The CDR3 is made up of 15 amino acids. V lost 10 bases, J lost 6 bases, and 22 bases lay in between. Germline V gene sequence: CDR1 SGHAT, CDR2 FQNNGV. CDR3 DNA: TGTGCCACCACCCCAAGCAACGGGCGGGCCAATGAGCAGTTCTTC. This codes for CATTPSNGRANEQFF.

Many counts were recorded for this clonotype. The V call is TRBV7-9, the J call TRBJ1-5; tentative D call: TRBD1 (5 bases). Trimming cost V 1 base and J 6 bases, with 13 bases left between them. The germline V gene encodes CDR1 SEHNR and CDR2 FQNEAQ (reference sequence). The CDR3 runs 15 residues. The CDR3 nucleotides read TGTGCCAGCAGCTTAGGAGGCCAGGGAGTTCAGCCCCAGCATTTT. This sequence encodes CASSLGGQGVQPQHF.

The chain couples TRBV7-2 to TRBJ2-7; 9 bases align to TRBD2. CDR1 and CDR2 from the germline V gene are SGHTA and FQGNSA. J lost 9 bases, V lost 1 base, and 4 bases had no gene match. The CDR3 spans 13 residues. CDR3 sequence: CASSLELAGRQYF. The CDR3 DNA reads TGTGCCAGCAGCTTAGAGCTAGCGGGGAGGCAGTACTTC. The variable domain in full, completed from reference TRBV7-2 and TRBJ2-7, reads GAGVSQSPSNKVTEKGKDVELRCDPISGHTALYWYRQSLGQGLEFLIYFQGNSAPDKSGLPSDRFSAERTGGSVSTLTIQRTQQEDSAVYLCASSLELAGRQYFGPGTRLTVT.

This clonotype was seen ten or more times. The chain is built from TRBV28 and TRBJ1-1; 9 nucleotides match TRBD1. The V gene end was trimmed by 5 bases and the J gene end by 4 bases; junction bases not matched to a gene: 11. Germline values: CDR1 MDHEN, CDR2 SYDVKM. This CDR3 has 16 amino acids. DNA for the CDR3: TGTGCCAGCAGTCCCGATACAGGGGGCGCGGGCACTGAAGCTTTCTTT. It encodes CASSPDTGGAGTEAFF.

The rearrangement joins TRBV30 to TRBJ1-4, with a possible D match to TRBD1 (5 bases). V gave up 1 base and J gave up 8 bases, with 14 bases separating them. The germline CDR1 and CDR2 sequences are GTSNPN and SVGIG (reference sequence). The CDR3 length is 14 residues. The CDR3 loop is CAWSGQQGAEKLFF. The CDR3 DNA reads TGTGCCTGGAGTGGGCAGCAGGGAGCGGAAAAACTGTTTTTT.

This clonotype occurred a few times. This sequence joins TRBV4-1 and TRBJ2-7; possible D gene TRBD2, 5 bases. This CDR3 has 17 amino acids. The germline V gene has CDR1 MGHRA and CDR2 YSYEKL. Trimming cost V 2 bases and J 3 bases, with 20 bases left between them. CDR3 sequence (DNA): TGCGCCAGCAGCCAATTTTACGGGGTTATCACCCACTACGAGCAGTACTTC. Its translation: CASSQFYGVITHYEQYF.

J is TRBJ2-7 and V is TRBV5-4; D remains unclear. V dropped 0 bases and J dropped 5 bases, with 15 bases sitting between them. This CDR3 is 15 amino acids long. The germline gives CDR1 SGHNT, CDR2 YYREEE (reference sequence). CDR3: CASSLDGQNGNEQYF. As DNA, the CDR3 is TGTGCCAGCAGCTTGGACGGGCAGAATGGTAACGAGCAGTACTTC.